The clone carrying this T cell receptor (beta chain) was counted between two and nine times. Its target is not known. TCRdb re-called the reads through MiXCR, storing one row per CDR3 protein. The sample records about 740,000 distinct CDR3 sequences, around 35% being singletons. The entry originates in a study of T cell repertoires in cytomegalovirus infection. Study as a whole: It was recently identified HLA-C-restricted and well-studied HLA-B-restricted CMV epitopes that the study used.

The CDR3 sequence is 15 residues long. Trimming took 0 bases from V and 1 from J, leaving 9 bases between them. CDR1 and CDR2 from the germline V gene are MNHEY and SVGAGI. Broader study findings: In two of eight donors, the top clonotype was HLA-C-restricted CMV-specific.

The sequenced sample was cultured PBMCs, obtained from culture after CMV antigen stimulation. This chain links TRBV6-5 with TRBJ1-2; D gene ambiguous. The clonotype comes from a human donor in good health (CMV status not recorded). Some clones in this sample may be carry-over from other donors' samples. This CDR3 is CASSYSAGYNYGYTF. The CDR3 DNA reads as TGTGCCAGCAGTTACTCAGCGGGGTATAACTATGGCTACACCTTC.